This T cell receptor beta chain was recorded in a study of PD-L1 blockade in urothelial cancer. Noted time point: peripheral blood 6 weeks after treatment start. Sequencing used immunoSEQ multiplex PCR; TCRdb keeps in-frame clones, though not all of them. In the table there are under 70,000 clones, 88% of which are singletons. The sequence was obtained from a man between 60 and 75 years old with urothelial cancer. The sample was PBMCs, taken around atezolizumab (anti-PD-L1) treatment.

CDR3 in amino acids: CASSFDRGGYGYTF. The CDR3 nucleotides read TGTGCCAGCAGCTTCGACAGGGGGGGCTATGGCTACACCTTC. The rearrangement links TRBV7-2 to TRBJ1-2; 9 nucleotides line up with TRBD1. CDR3 length equals 14 residues. Trimming at V came to 3 bases and at J to 4 bases, leaving 3 bases not matched to a gene. Germline V lookup: CDR1 SGHTA, CDR2 FQGNSA.